This T cell receptor beta chain was documented in a study of early T cells in non-severe SARS-CoV-2 infection. The V and J ends lost 0 bases and 0 bases respectively, with 6 bases between them. Per germline, CDR1 LNHNV and CDR2 YYDKDF (reference sequence). There are 14 residues in the CDR3. Remarks on this clonotype: The antigen remains undetermined.

The TCR library protocol was used to attach unique molecular identifiers. These identifiers were attached to individual cDNA molecules. TCRdb recomputed calls from the 5' RACE reads with MiXCR, one row per CDR3 protein. The repertoire holds some 80,000 distinct CDR3 sequences, with roughly 12% as singletons. Study-level results: Reliance on VDJdb matching favored anti-spike CD8 responses; private and CD4 specificities were missed.

Sequenced: whole blood. The TCR sequence derives from an adult who was a healthcare worker with PCR-confirmed SARS-CoV-2 infection or an uninfected control (not recorded which). The genes are TRBV15 and TRBJ2-7; D unresolved. The CDR3 bases are TGTGCCACCAGCAGAGATACCCTCTCCTACGAGCAGTACTTC. Its translation is CATSRDTLSYEQYF. Together with reference TRBV15 and TRBJ2-7, the CDR3 gives the full variable domain: DAMVIQNPRYQVTQFGKPVTLSCSQTLNHNVMYWYQQKSSQAPKLLFHYYDKDFNNEADTPDNFQSRRPNTSFCFLDIRSPGLGDTAMYLCATSRDTLSYEQYFGPGTRLTVT.